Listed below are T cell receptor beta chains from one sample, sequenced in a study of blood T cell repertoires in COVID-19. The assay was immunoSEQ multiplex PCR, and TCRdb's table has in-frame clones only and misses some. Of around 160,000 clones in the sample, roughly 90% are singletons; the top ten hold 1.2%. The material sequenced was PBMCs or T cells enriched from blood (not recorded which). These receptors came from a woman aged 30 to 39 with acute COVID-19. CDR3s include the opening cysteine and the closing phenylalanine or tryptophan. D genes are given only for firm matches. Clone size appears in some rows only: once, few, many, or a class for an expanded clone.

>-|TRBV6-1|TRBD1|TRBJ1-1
TGTGCCAGCAGTGAGAATGAGGGACAGGGGGCTTTCTTT
CASSENEGQGAFF
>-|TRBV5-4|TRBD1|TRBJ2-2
TGTGCCAGCAGCTTCGGGACAGGGGGCCCCGGGGAGCTGTTTTTT
CASSFGTGGPGELFF
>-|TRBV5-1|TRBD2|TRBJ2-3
TGCGCCAGCAGCTTGGTGACTAGCGGGATAGATACGCAGTATTTT
CASSLVTSGIDTQYF
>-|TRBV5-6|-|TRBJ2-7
TGTGCCAGCAGCTTCCGAGGGGAGCAGTACTTC
CASSFRGEQYF
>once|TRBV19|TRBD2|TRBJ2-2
TGTGCCAGTAGTTCGGGACGGACCGCGCTAGCGGGGTGGGGCGGGGAGCTGTTTTTT
CASSSGRTALAGWGGELFF
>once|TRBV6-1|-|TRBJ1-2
TGTGCCAGCAGTGATTATGGTGGGAGTGCGGTTGGCTACACCTTC
CASSDYGGSAVGYTF
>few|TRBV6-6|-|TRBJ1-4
TGTGCCAGCAGTAACCTGTTGGGGGGGAAAAATGAAAAACTGTTTTTT
CASSNLLGGKNEKLFF
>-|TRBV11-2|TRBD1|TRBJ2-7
TGTGCCAGCAGCTTGGGACCGGGACAGGGAGGCTACGAGCAGTACTTC
CASSLGPGQGGYEQYF
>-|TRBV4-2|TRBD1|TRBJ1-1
TGTGCCAGCAGCCAGTCACAGGGGGCCACTGAAGCTTTCTTT
CASSQSQGATEAFF
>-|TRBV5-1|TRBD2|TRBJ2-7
TGCGCCAGCAGCCCGACTAGCGGGCGGGAGCAGTACTTC
CASSPTSGREQYF
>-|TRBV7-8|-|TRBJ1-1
TGTGCCAGCAGCCCCTACACTGAAGCTTTCTTT
CASSPYTEAFF
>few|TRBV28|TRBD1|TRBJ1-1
TGTGCCAGCAGTACAGGACAGGCAATGAACACTGAAGCTTTCTTT
CASSTGQAMNTEAFF
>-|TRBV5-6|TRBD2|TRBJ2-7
TGTGCCAGCAGCTTCCTCGGACTAGCCTACGAGCAGTACTTC
CASSFLGLAYEQYF
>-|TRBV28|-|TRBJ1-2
TGTGCCAGCAGTTTCGGGGGTGGCTACACCTTC
CASSFGGGYTF
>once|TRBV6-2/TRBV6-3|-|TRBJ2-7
TGTGCCAGCAGCCCCCGGGACTCTCCCCACCCCTACGAGCAGTACTTC
CASSPRDSPHPYEQYF
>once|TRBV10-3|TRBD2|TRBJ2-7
TGTGCCATTTCCAGCAAGACTAGCGAGGGCTACGAGCAGTACTTC
CAISSKTSEGYEQYF
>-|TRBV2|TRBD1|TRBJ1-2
TGTGCCAGCAAACAGGGGGCCTATGGCTACACCTTC
CASKQGAYGYTF
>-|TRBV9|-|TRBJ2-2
TGTGCCAGCAGCGTAAGCGGGTTCGCGAACACCGGGGAGCTGTTTTTT
CASSVSGFANTGELFF
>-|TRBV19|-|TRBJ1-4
TGTGCCAGTAGTATCCGAGCAACTAATGAAAAACTGTTTTTT
CASSIRATNEKLFF
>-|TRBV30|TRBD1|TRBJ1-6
TGTGCCTGGAGTGGGGACAGGGTGGCTTCACCCCTCCACTTT
CAWSGDRVASPLHF
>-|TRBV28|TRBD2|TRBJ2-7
TGTGCCAGCAGTTCTAGCGGGCGGTCCTACGAGCAGTACTTC
CASSSSGRSYEQYF
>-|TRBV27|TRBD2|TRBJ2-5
TGTGCCAGCAGTTATACCTGGGGAGGGGAGACCCAGTACTTC
CASSYTWGGETQYF
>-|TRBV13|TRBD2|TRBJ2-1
TGTGCCAGCAGCTTAGGTTCGTGGGAGGGTAACAATGAGCAGTTCTTC
CASSLGSWEGNNEQFF
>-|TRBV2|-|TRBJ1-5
TGTGCCAGCAGTGAAGCCCCACTCACCCTTTTAAAGCGCAATCAGCCCCAGCATTTT
CASSEAPLTLLKRNQPQHF
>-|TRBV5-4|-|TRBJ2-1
TGTGCCAGCAGTTCCTTCAATGAGCAGTTCTTC
CASSSFNEQFF
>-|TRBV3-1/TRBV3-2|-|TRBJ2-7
TGTGCCAGCAGCCAAGTTACGGCCAGGGGACCCGAGCAGTACTTC
CASSQVTARGPEQYF
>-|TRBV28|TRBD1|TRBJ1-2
TGTGCCAGCAGGATGGACAGGAGTGCCTATGGCTACACCTTC
CASRMDRSAYGYTF
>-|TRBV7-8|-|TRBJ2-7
TGTGCCAGCAGCTTACTAGAAGCCTACGAGCAGTACTTC
CASSLLEAYEQYF
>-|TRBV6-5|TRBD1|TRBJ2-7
TGTGCCAGCAGAGACAGGGGGCTGACTGACGAGCAGTACTTC
CASRDRGLTDEQYF
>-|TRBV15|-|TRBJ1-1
TGTGCCACCAGCCGATGGGGTTCGGGGACTGAAGCTTTCTTT
CATSRWGSGTEAFF
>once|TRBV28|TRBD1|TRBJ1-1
TGTGCCAGCCCGGGACAGGGTGACACTGAAGCTTTCTTT
CASPGQGDTEAFF
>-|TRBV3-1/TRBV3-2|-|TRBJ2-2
TGTGCCAGCAGCGTCGGGTGGGGAGGTAACGGGGAGCTGTTTTTT
CASSVGWGGNGELFF
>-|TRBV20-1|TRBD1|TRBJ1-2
TGCAGTGCTAGTCAAACAGGGGGCCGTGGCTACACCTTC
CSASQTGGRGYTF
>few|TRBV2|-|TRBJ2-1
TGTGCCAGCAGTTCCCCGGGCGGGGGCACCCCAAATGAGCAGTTCTTC
CASSSPGGGTPNEQFF
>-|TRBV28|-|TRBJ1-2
TGTGCCAGCAGCCTGGAGGGGCAGGGTGGGTATGGCTACACCTTC
CASSLEGQGGYGYTF
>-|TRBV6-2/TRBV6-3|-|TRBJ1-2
TGTGCCAGCAGTTACTCTTTTAGGACTGCCGAGTCTGGCTACACCTTC
CASSYSFRTAESGYTF
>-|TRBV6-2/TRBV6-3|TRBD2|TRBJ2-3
TGTGCCAGCAGCCCCCTCCCAGGGAGGGAGGGCACAGATACGCAGTATTTT
CASSPLPGREGTDTQYF
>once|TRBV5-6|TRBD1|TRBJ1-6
TGTGCCAGCAGCTTTCGCAGGACAGGGCGATCACCCCTCCACTTT
CASSFRRTGRSPLHF
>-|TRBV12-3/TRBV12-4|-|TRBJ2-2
TGTGCCAGCACCCTCGGGAACGGGGAGCTGTTTTTT
CASTLGNGELFF
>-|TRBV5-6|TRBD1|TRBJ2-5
TGTGCCAGCACCTATCCGACAGGGACGAAGACCCAGTACTTC
CASTYPTGTKTQYF
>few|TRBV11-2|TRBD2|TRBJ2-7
TGTGCCAGCAGCTTAGAAGCGGGAGGGTTCTACGAGCAGTACTTC
CASSLEAGGFYEQYF
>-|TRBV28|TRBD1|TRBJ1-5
TGTGCCAGCAGTTTGGTCCAAGGGGGCTTCGATCAGCCCCAGCATTTT
CASSLVQGGFDQPQHF
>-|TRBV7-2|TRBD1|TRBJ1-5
TGTGCCAGCAGCTCCGAGGACAGGGGGAGCAATCAGCCCCAGCATTTT
CASSSEDRGSNQPQHF
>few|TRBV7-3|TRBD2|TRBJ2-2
TGTGCCAGCAGCCCGGGGGGAGCGAACACCGGGGAGCTGTTTTTT
CASSPGGANTGELFF
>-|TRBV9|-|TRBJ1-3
TGTGCCAGCAGCGTAGAATCGGTGCAGGGTACTGGAAACACCATATATTTT
CASSVESVQGTGNTIYF
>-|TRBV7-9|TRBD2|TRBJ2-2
TGTGCCAGCAGCTTATCAGCGGGAGGTAACACCGGGGAGCTGTTTTTT
CASSLSAGGNTGELFF
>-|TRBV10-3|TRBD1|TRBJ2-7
TGTGCCACCACAGGGGGCTCCTACGAGCAGTACTTC
CATTGGSYEQYF
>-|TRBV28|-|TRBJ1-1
TGTGCCAGCAGTTCCGGGATTAAGGTCATGAACACTGAAGCTTTCTTT
CASSSGIKVMNTEAFF
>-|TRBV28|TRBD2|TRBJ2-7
TGTGCCAGCAGTTTGCCCCCTATCACTAGCGGGGCCACCTACGAGCAGTACTTC
CASSLPPITSGATYEQYF
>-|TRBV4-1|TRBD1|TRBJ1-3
TGCGCCAGCAGCCAGGACAGGGGAGGAAACACCATATATTTT
CASSQDRGGNTIYF
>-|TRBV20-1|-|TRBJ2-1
TGCAGTGGAGAGGCCAATGAGCAGTTCTTC
CSGEANEQFF
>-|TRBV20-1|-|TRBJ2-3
TGCAGTGAATCCGGCACAGATACGCAGTATTTT
CSESGTDTQYF
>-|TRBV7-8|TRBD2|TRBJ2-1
TGTGCCAGCAGCCCCGTCGGGACTAGCGGGAGAAATGAGCAGTTCTTC
CASSPVGTSGRNEQFF
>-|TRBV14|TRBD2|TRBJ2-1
TGTGCCAGCAGCCAGAGCGGGAGGGCCTTGACGAATGAGCAGTTCTTC
CASSQSGRALTNEQFF